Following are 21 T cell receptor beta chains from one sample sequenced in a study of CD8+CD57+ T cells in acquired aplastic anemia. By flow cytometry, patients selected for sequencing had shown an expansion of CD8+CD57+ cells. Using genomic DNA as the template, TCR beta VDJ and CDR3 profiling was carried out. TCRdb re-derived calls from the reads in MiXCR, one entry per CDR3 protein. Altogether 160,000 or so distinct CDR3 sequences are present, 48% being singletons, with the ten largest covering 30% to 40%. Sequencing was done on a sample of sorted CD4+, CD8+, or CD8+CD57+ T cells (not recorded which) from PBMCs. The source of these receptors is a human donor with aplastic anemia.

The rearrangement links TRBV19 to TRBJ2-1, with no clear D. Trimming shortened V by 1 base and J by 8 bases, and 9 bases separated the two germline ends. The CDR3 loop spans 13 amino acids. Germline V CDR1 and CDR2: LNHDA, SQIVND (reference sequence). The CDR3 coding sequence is TGTGCCAGTAGTATAGCAGGAAATCATGAGCAGTTCTTC. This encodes CASSIAGNHEQFF.

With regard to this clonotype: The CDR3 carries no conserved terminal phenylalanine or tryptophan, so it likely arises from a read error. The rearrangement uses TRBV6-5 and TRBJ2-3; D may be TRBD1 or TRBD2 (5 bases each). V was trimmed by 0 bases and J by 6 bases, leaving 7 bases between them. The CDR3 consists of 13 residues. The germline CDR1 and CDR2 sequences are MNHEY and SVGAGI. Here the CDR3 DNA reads TGTGCCAGCAGTTACTCTGAGGGGGATACGCAGTATCTT. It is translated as CASSYSEGDTQYL.

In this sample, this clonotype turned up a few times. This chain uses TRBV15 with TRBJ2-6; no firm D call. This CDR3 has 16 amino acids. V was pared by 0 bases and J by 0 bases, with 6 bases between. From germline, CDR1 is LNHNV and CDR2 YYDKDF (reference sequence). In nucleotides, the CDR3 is TGTGCCACCAGCAGAGATCGGAGCTCTGGGGCCAACGTCCTGACTTTC. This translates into CATSRDRSSGANVLTF.

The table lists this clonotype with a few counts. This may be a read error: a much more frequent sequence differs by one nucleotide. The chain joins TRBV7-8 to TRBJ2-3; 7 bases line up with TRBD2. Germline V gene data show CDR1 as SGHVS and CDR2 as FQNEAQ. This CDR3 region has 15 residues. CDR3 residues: CASSLQAGASDTHYF. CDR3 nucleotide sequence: TGTGCCAGCAGCTTACAGGCGGGAGCATCAGATACGCACTATTTT.

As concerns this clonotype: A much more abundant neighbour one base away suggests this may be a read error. The CDR3 DNA is TGTGCCAGCAGTGTGAGACAGCTGTCCTACCAGAAACTGTTTTTT. It is translated as CASSVRQLSYQKLFF. This chain connects TRBV5-8 to TRBJ1-4; D possibly corresponds to TRBD1 (5 bases). This CDR3 region has 15 residues. V lost 5 bases, J lost 11 bases, and 22 bases lay in between. Germline V gene sequence: CDR1 SGHTS, CDR2 YDEGEE.

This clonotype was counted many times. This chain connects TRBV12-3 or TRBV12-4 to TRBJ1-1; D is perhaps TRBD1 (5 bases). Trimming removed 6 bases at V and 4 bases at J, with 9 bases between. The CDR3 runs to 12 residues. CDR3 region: CASRPDSTEAFF. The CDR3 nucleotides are TGTGCCAGCAGACCCGACAGCACTGAAGCTTTCTTT.

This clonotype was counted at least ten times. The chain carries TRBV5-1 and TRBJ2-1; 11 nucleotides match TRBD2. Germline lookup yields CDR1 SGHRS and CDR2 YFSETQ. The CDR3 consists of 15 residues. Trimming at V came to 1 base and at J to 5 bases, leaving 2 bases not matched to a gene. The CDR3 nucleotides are TGCGCCAGCAGCTTGACTAGCGGGAGCCACAATGAGCAGTTCTTC. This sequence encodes CASSLTSGSHNEQFF.

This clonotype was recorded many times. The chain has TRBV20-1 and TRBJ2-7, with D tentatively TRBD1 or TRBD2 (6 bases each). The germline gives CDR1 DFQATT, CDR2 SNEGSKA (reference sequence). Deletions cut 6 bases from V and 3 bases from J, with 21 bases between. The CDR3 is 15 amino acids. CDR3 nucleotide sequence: TGCAGTGCGAGGGGGGAACGGCGGGACCTCTACGAGCAGTACTTC. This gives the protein CSARGERRDLYEQYF.

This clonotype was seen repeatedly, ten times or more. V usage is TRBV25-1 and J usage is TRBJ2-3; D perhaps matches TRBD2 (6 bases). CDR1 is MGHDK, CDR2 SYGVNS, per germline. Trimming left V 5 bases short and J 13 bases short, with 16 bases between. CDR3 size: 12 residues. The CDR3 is CASSPTSLPEYF. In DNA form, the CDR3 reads TGTGCCAGCAGTCCTACTAGCCTGCCGGAGTATTTT.

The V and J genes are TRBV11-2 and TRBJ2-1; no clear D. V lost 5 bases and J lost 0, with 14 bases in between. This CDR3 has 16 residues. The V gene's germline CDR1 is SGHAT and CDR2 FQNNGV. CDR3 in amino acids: CASSPPLRSSYNEQFF. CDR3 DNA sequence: TGTGCCAGCAGCCCCCCCCTAAGGAGCTCCTACAATGAGCAGTTCTTC.

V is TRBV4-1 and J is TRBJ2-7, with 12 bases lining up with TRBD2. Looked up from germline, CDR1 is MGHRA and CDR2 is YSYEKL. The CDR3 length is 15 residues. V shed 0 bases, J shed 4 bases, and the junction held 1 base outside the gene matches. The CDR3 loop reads CASSQETSGSYEQYF. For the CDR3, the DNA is TGCGCCAGCAGCCAAGAGACTAGCGGGAGTTACGAGCAGTACTTC.

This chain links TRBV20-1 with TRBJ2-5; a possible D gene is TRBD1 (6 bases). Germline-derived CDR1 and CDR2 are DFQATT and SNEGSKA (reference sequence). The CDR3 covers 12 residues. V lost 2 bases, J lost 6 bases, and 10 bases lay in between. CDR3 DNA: TGCAGTGCTAGAAGACAGGCCCAGACCCAGTACTTC. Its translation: CSARRQAQTQYF.

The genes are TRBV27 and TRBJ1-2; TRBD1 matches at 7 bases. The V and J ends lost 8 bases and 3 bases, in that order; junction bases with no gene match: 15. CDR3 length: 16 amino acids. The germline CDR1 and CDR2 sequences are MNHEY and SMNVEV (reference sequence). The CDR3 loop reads CASATPDRLGYYGYTF. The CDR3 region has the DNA TGTGCCAGCGCAACCCCGGACAGGTTGGGATACTATGGCTACACCTTC.

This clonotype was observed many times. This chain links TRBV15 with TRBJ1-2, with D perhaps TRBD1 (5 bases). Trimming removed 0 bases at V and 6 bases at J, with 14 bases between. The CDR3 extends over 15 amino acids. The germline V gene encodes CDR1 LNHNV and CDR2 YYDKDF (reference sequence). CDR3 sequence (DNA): TGTGCCACCAGCAGAGATCCGGGGGGAGGGGATGGCTACACCTTC. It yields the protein CATSRDPGGGDGYTF.

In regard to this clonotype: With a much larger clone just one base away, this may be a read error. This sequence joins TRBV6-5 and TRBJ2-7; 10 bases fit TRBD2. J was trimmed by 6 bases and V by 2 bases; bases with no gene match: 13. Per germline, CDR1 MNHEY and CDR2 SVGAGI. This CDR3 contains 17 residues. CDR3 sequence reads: CASSYEGSAGGPSEQYF. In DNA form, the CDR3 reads TGTGCCAGCAGTTACGAAGGGTCAGCGGGAGGGCCCTCCGAGCAGTACTTC.

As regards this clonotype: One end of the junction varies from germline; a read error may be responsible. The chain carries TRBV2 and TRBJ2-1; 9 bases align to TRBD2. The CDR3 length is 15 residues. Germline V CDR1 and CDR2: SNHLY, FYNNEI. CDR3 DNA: TGTGCCAGCAGCGAAGGGACTAGCAGCCTCAATGAGCAGTTCTTC. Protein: CASSEGTSSLNEQFF.

The CDR3 bases are TGTGCCAGCAGTGTGGTAGGCCCCGGGGAGCTGTTTTTT. It codes for CASSVVGPGELFF. This chain connects TRBV2 to TRBJ2-2; D is unresolved. This CDR3 comprises 13 residues. Trimming took off 4 bases at V and 6 bases at J, with 9 bases between the two ends. CDR1 and CDR2 from the germline V gene are SNHLY and FYNNEI.

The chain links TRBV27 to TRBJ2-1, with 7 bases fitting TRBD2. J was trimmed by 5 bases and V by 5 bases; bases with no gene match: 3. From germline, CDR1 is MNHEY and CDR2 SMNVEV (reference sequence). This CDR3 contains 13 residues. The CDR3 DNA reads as TGTGCCAGCAGTCTAGCGGTAAACAATGAGCAGTTCTTC. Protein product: CASSLAVNNEQFF.

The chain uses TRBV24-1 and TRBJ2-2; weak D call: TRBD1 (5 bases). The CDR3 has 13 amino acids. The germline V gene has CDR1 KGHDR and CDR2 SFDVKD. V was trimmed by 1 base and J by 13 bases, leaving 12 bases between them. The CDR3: CATSDLGREGLFF. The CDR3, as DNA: TGTGCCACCAGTGATTTAGGCAGGGAAGGGCTGTTTTTT.

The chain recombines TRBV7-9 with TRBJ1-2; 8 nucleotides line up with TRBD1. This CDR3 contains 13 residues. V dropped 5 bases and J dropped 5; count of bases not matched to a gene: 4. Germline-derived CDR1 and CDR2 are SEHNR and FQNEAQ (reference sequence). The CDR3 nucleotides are TGTGCCAGCAGCCAGGGGACAGGTTATGGCTACACCTTC. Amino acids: CASSQGTGYGYTF.

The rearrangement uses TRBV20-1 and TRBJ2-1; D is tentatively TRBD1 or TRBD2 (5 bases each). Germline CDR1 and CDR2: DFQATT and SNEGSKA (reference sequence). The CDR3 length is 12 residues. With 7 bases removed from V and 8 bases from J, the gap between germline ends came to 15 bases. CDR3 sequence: CSVRDGGDEQFF. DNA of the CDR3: TGCAGTGTCAGGGACGGTGGTGATGAGCAGTTCTTC.